Below are 14 T cell receptor beta chains sequenced from a single sample in a study of PD-L1 blockade in urothelial cancer. Produced via immunoSEQ multiplex PCR; TCRdb's table is partial and in-frame only. The data show 57,000 or so clones, over 75% seen once. The source was PBMCs, collected around atezolizumab (anti-PD-L1) treatment. The receptors originated from a man in his 70s with urothelial cancer.

This clone was found a few times. The V and J genes are TRBV10-2 and TRBJ1-1, with D hard to call. In germline, CDR1 is WSHSY, CDR2 SAAADI. With 8 bases removed from V and 5 bases from J, the gap between germline ends came to 15 bases. CDR3 length equals 13 residues. In DNA, the CDR3 is TGCGCCAGCCATATAGCGGGGAGGACTGAAGCTTTCTTT. Translation: CASHIAGRTEAFF.

J is TRBJ1-1 and V is TRBV2; D might be TRBD1 (5 bases). Germline values: CDR1 SNHLY, CDR2 FYNNEI. This CDR3 is built from 14 residues. V lost 5 bases and J lost 2, with 12 bases in between. The CDR3 protein is CASSYRSGNTEAFF. For the CDR3, the DNA is TGTGCCAGCAGTTACAGGTCTGGTAACACTGAAGCTTTCTTT.

The gene calls are TRBV5-5 and TRBJ2-7; 12 bases are a match to TRBD2. Germline lookup yields CDR1 SGHKS and CDR2 YYEKEE (reference sequence). J lost 3 bases, V lost 0 bases, and 4 bases had no gene match. The CDR3 runs to 16 residues. CDR3: CASSLVASGGVYEQYF. CDR3 in DNA: TGTGCCAGCAGCTTGGTGGCTAGCGGGGGGGTCTACGAGCAGTACTTC.

The J gene is TRBJ2-7, the V gene TRBV29-1, with TRBD2 matching over 11 bases. This CDR3 region has 14 residues. In germline, CDR1 is SQVTM, CDR2 ANQGSEA. Unmatched junction bases numbered 5, after V lost 2 bases and J lost 5 bases. This CDR3 is CSVEQTSGTDEQYF. CDR3 sequence (DNA): TGCAGCGTTGAACAGACTAGCGGGACCGACGAGCAGTACTTC.

V gene TRBV7-2 combines with J gene TRBJ2-1; TRBD1 agrees at 12 bases. Trimming took 6 bases from V and 9 from J; bases not matched to a gene: 6. CDR1 SGHTA and CDR2 FQGNSA come from the germline V gene. The CDR3 has 14 residues. CDR3 coding DNA: TGTGCCAGCAGAGGGACAGGGGGCGCCGGTGAGCAGTTCTTC. The encoded protein is CASRGTGGAGEQFF.

The gene calls are TRBV28 and TRBJ2-3, with D maybe TRBD2 (6 bases). The CDR3 runs to 14 residues. CDR1 is MDHEN, CDR2 SYDVKM, per germline. The V end lost 5 bases, the J end lost 7 bases, and 16 bases lay between the germline ends. The CDR3 coding sequence is TGTGCCAGCAGTAGTCCGGAGGGACCAAATACGCAGTATTTT. Translated: CASSSPEGPNTQYF.

The chain links TRBV29-1 to TRBJ2-5, with unresolved D. Germline CDR1 reads SQVTM; CDR2 reads ANQGSEA. This CDR3 has 11 residues. Trimming pared 0 bases from V and 14 bases from J, leaving 13 bases between. The CDR3 nucleotides read TGCAGCGTTGAAGAATTGCGAAAATATTACTTC. Its protein is CSVEELRKYYF.

The rearrangement links TRBV2 to TRBJ1-2, with D possibly being TRBD1 (6 bases). Germline values: CDR1 SNHLY, CDR2 FYNNEI. V dropped 7 bases and J dropped 8 bases, with 20 bases sitting between them. CDR3 length equals 14 residues. The CDR3 region is CASIRAGAGWGYTF. CDR3 in DNA: TGTGCCAGCATAAGGGCAGGGGCCGGTTGGGGCTACACCTTC.

The chain couples TRBV11-3 to TRBJ1-1; unclear D gene. The CDR3 is 13 residues long. V dropped 5 bases and J dropped 0 bases, with 7 bases sitting between them. CDR1 SGHNT and CDR2 YENEEA come from the germline V gene. The CDR3 spells CASSLDLNTEAFF. The CDR3 DNA sequence: TGTGCCAGCAGCCTGGACTTGAACACTGAAGCTTTCTTT.

The chain joins TRBV7-2 to TRBJ1-1, with TRBD1 matching 8 bases. V was pared by 2 bases and J by 4 bases, with 6 bases of the junction left unmatched. Germline CDR1 and CDR2: SGHTA and FQGNSA. The CDR3 is made up of 15 amino acids. This CDR3 is CASSLSTGVATEAFF. CDR3 coding DNA: TGTGCCAGCAGCTTATCGACAGGGGTCGCCACTGAAGCTTTCTTT.

The chain employs TRBV14 and TRBJ1-1; D uncertain. V was shortened by 0 bases and J by 1 base, with 9 bases between the two germline ends. The length of the CDR3 is 15 residues. CDR1 and CDR2 from the germline V gene are SGHDN and FVKESK. CDR3 bases: TGTGCCAGCAGCCAAGATTCGGGGAGGAACACTGAAGCTTTCTTT. Residues: CASSQDSGRNTEAFF.

This sequence joins TRBV28 and TRBJ2-2; D unclear. This CDR3 contains 15 residues. The germline V gene has CDR1 MDHEN and CDR2 SYDVKM. V gave up 4 bases and J gave up 0 bases, with 9 bases separating them. DNA for the CDR3: TGTGCCAGCAGTTCCTTCCTAGCGAACACCGGGGAGCTGTTTTTT. Protein sequence: CASSSFLANTGELFF.

The chain is built from TRBV5-1 and TRBJ2-7, with a tentative D call TRBD1 (6 bases). V shed 5 bases and J shed 0 bases, with 12 bases lying between them. In germline, CDR1 is SGHRS, CDR2 YFSETQ. The CDR3 is 14 amino acids. CDR3 coding DNA: TGCGCCAGCAGAGGCACAGGGATCTCCTACGAGCAGTACTTC. As protein: CASRGTGISYEQYF.

The J gene is TRBJ2-6, the V gene TRBV18; weak D call: TRBD2 (5 bases). This CDR3 is built from 15 residues. Germline CDR1 KGHSH, CDR2 LQKENI. Trimming removed 1 base at V and 4 bases at J, with 8 bases between. In nucleotides, the CDR3 is TGTGCCAGCTCACCACTCGGGGTCGGGGCCAACGTCCTGACTTTC. Translating it yields CASSPLGVGANVLTF.